This T cell receptor beta chain was identified in a study of technical replicates of blood from a few donors. In germline, CDR1 is SGDLS, CDR2 YYNGEE. The length of the CDR3 is 13 residues. The V end was cut by 4 bases, the J end by 1 base, with 8 bases between. Repertoires were generated with immunoSEQ multiplex PCR, while TCRdb's copy carries only in-frame clones and drops some. The sample carries tens of thousands of clones, just under 95% recorded once. In its sample, this clone was seen once. The TCR was taken from a human donor in good health. Sequenced: T cells isolated from PBMCs. The J gene is TRBJ1-1, the V gene TRBV9; the D is unclear. For the CDR3, the DNA is TGTGCCAGCAGCCTACAGCAGAACACTGAAGCTTTCTTT. It specifies CASSLQQNTEAFF.